Below are 23 T cell receptor beta chains sequenced from a single sample in a study of technical replicates of blood from several donors. The data were produced by immunoSEQ multiplex PCR, yet TCRdb's version contains in-frame clones alone and is incomplete. The sample holds approximately 78,000 clones, about 95% seen once. The sequenced material came from T cells isolated from PBMCs. These receptors came from a human donor in good health.

This clone appeared a single time. The CDR3 here is CASSATGTSYREQYF. The CDR3 bases are TGTGCCAGCAGTGCCACCGGGACTTCGTATCGCGAGCAGTACTTC. The chain has TRBV6-5 and TRBJ2-7; a weak D match, TRBD2 (6 bases). Germline V gene data show CDR1 as MNHEY and CDR2 as SVGAGI. This CDR3 comprises 15 residues. Trimming cost V 5 bases and J 6 bases, with 20 bases left between them.

The chain carries TRBV7-3 and TRBJ2-1; 13 bases agree with TRBD2. CDR1 is SGHTA, CDR2 FQGTGA, per germline. CDR3 length: 16 residues. The V and J ends lost 4 bases and 6 bases, in that order; junction bases with no gene match: 6. The CDR3 DNA reads as TGTGCCAGCAGCTCTCTGACTAGCGGGAGGCCCAATGAGCAGTTCTTC. Amino acid sequence: CASSSLTSGRPNEQFF.

The CDR3 DNA is TGCGCCAGCAGCTTGGGAACGGCGGGGGGCTCGAATGAGCAGTTCTTC. Residues: CASSLGTAGGSNEQFF. The J gene is TRBJ2-1, the V gene TRBV5-1; 8 bases are shared with TRBD2. The CDR3 is 16 amino acids. Germline V CDR1 and CDR2: SGHRS, YFSETQ. V was pared by 0 bases and J by 7 bases, with 9 bases of the junction left unmatched.

The V gene is TRBV28, the J gene TRBJ1-1; D is unresolved. The CDR3 loop spans 15 amino acids. Germline lookup yields CDR1 MDHEN and CDR2 SYDVKM. V dropped 6 bases and J dropped 6 bases, with 20 bases sitting between them. In nucleotides, the CDR3 is TGTGCCAGCAGCTCCCCCGAGGGTTTAGCGGCTGAAGCTTTCTTT. Amino acid sequence: CASSSPEGLAAEAFF.

The gene calls are TRBV7-8 and TRBJ1-1; 10 positions agree with TRBD1. After removal of 0 bases from V and 1 base from J, the junction contained 11 bases not matched to a gene. CDR1 SGHVS and CDR2 FQNEAQ come from the germline V gene. The CDR3 has 19 amino acids. CDR3 sequence (DNA): TGTGCCAGCAGCTTAGCTCCTCTGAAGGGACAGGGGCCGAACACTGAAGCTTTCTTT. It specifies CASSLAPLKGQGPNTEAFF.

V gene TRBV4-1 combines with J gene TRBJ2-5; D gene uncertain. Trimming cost V 5 bases and J 0 bases, with 13 bases left between them. This CDR3 spans 15 amino acids. Germline values: CDR1 MGHRA, CDR2 YSYEKL. CDR3: CASSTRYRDQETQYF. In nucleotides, the CDR3 is TGCGCCAGCAGCACAAGATACCGGGACCAAGAGACCCAGTACTTC.

The gene calls are TRBV5-4 and TRBJ2-3; TRBD1 is a possible D gene (6 bases). Germline V gene lookup returns CDR1 SGHNT and CDR2 YYREEE (reference sequence). Trimming took 5 bases from V and 4 from J, leaving 14 bases between them. The CDR3 loop spans 14 amino acids. The CDR3 DNA reads TGTGCCAGCAGTGCAGGGGATTATCCAGATACGCAGTATTTT. Translation: CASSAGDYPDTQYF.

The chain uses TRBV4-1 and TRBJ1-4, with D possibly TRBD1 on 5 matching bases. This CDR3 has 14 amino acids. CDR1 is MGHRA and CDR2 is YSYEKL in the germline V gene. V shed 0 bases and J shed 12 bases, with 14 bases lying between them. CDR3: CASSQDTGGSQLFF. CDR3 sequence (DNA): TGCGCCAGCAGCCAAGATACGGGGGGGAGTCAACTGTTTTTT.

V usage is TRBV7-9 and J usage is TRBJ1-5, with a weak D call TRBD1 (6 bases). Trimming stripped 0 bases from V and 6 bases from J, with 12 bases between. The CDR3 length is 15 residues. CDR1 is SEHNR, CDR2 FQNEAQ, per germline (reference sequence). CDR3 loop: CASSLASGGGQPQHF. The CDR3 coding sequence is TGTGCCAGCAGCTTAGCTAGTGGGGGCGGTCAGCCCCAGCATTTT.

In this sample, this clone turned up once. The J gene is TRBJ2-6, the V gene TRBV29-1; D unclear. This CDR3 comprises 14 residues. Germline V gene lookup returns CDR1 SQVTM and CDR2 ANQGSEA. V lost 5 bases to trimming and J lost 4 bases, with 12 bases between them. CDR3 protein: CSVPTVLGANVLTF. CDR3 nucleotide sequence: TGCAGCGTTCCCACGGTTCTCGGGGCCAACGTCCTGACTTTC.

The chain carries TRBV5-1 and TRBJ2-7; TRBD2 agrees at 7 bases. The CDR3 is made up of 14 amino acids. Germline V CDR1 and CDR2: SGHRS, YFSETQ. V lost 4 bases, J lost 3 bases, and 7 bases stayed unmatched. As DNA, the CDR3 is TGCGCCAGCAGCCATGGGACTATTGGCTACGAGCAGTACTTC. Translation: CASSHGTIGYEQYF.

The chain employs TRBV4-1 and TRBJ2-5; 12 nucleotides align to TRBD2. Germline V lookup: CDR1 MGHRA, CDR2 YSYEKL. V shed 3 bases, J shed 4 bases, and the junction held 9 bases outside the gene matches. The CDR3 has 17 residues. In nucleotides, the CDR3 is TGCGCCAGCAGCCAGGCTAGACTAGCGGGGGCGGGAGAGACCCAGTACTTC. Encoded protein: CASSQARLAGAGETQYF.

CDR3 residues: CASSPNLEREWSYEQYF. CDR3 nucleotide sequence: TGTGCCAGCAGCCCGAACTTAGAGAGGGAATGGTCCTACGAGCAGTACTTC. The V call is TRBV11-1, the J call TRBJ2-7; D perhaps matches TRBD2 (5 bases). V was pared by 5 bases and J by 1 base, with 21 bases between. Germline lookup yields CDR1 SGHAT and CDR2 FQDESV (reference sequence). This CDR3 is 17 amino acids long.

The chain carries TRBV6-5 and TRBJ2-2; a possible D gene is TRBD2 (6 bases). V lost 2 bases and J lost 7, with 8 bases in between. The length of the CDR3 is 13 residues. CDR1 and CDR2 from the germline V gene are MNHEY and SVGAGI. The CDR3 sequence: CASSYGGIGELFF. DNA of the CDR3: TGTGCCAGCAGTTACGGCGGGATCGGGGAGCTGTTTTTT.

The chain carries TRBV5-1 and TRBJ2-1; 8 positions match TRBD2. The CDR3 is 17 residues long. With V trimmed by 4 bases and J by 8 bases, 17 bases remained unmatched. Germline-derived CDR1 and CDR2 are SGHRS and YFSETQ. Written as DNA, the CDR3 is TGCGCCAGCAGCCCCACCGGCGCGGGACTAGAGGTATATGAGCAGTTCTTC. Residues: CASSPTGAGLEVYEQFF.

This clone has more than one count but fewer than ten. V is TRBV28 and J is TRBJ1-1, with D maybe TRBD1 (5 bases). The ends were cut back, 3 bases at V and 1 base at J, with 6 bases in the middle. From germline, CDR1 is MDHEN and CDR2 SYDVKM. The length of the CDR3 is 13 residues. The CDR3 sequence is CASSLTANTEAFF. The CDR3 DNA is TGTGCCAGCAGTTTGACAGCGAACACTGAAGCTTTCTTT. The complete variable domain, with remaining parts taken from reference TRBV28 and TRBJ1-1, reads DVKVTQSSRYLVKRTGEKVFLECVQDMDHENMFWYRQDPGLGLRLIYFSYDVKMKEKGDIPEGYSVSREKKERFSLILESASTNQTSMYLCASSLTANTEAFFGQGTRLTVV.

In its sample, this clone was seen once. The V call is TRBV2, the J call TRBJ2-2; 7 bases match TRBD1. Germline lookup yields CDR1 SNHLY and CDR2 FYNNEI. J gave up 5 bases and V 2 bases, and 5 bases lay outside the gene matches. This CDR3 comprises 15 residues. The CDR3 spells CASSELGQKTGELFF. As DNA, the CDR3 is TGTGCCAGCAGTGAATTGGGACAGAAAACCGGGGAGCTGTTTTTT.

The chain joins TRBV15 to TRBJ1-1; 9 bases line up with TRBD1. This CDR3 has 15 amino acids. V shed 3 bases, J shed 4 bases, and the junction held 6 bases outside the gene matches. Germline CDR1 is LNHNV and CDR2 is YYDKDF (reference sequence). CDR3 loop: CATSSKGQGRTEAFF. CDR3 in DNA: TGTGCCACCAGCAGCAAGGGACAGGGACGCACTGAAGCTTTCTTT. Together with reference TRBV15 and TRBJ1-1, the CDR3 gives the full variable domain: DAMVIQNPRYQVTQFGKPVTLSCSQTLNHNVMYWYQQKSSQAPKLLFHYYDKDFNNEADTPDNFQSRRPNTSFCFLDIRSPGLGDTAMYLCATSSKGQGRTEAFFGQGTRLTVV.

The genes are TRBV12-2 and TRBJ2-1; the table assigns TRBD2, which was not confirmed against the DNA. TRBV12-2 is a recognized pseudogene. This CDR3 comprises 18 residues. CDR3 in DNA: TGTGCAAGTCGCCCCCCGGGCAAACTAGCGGGAGGCTACAATGAGCAGTTCTTC. Translated: CASRPPGKLAGGYNEQFF.

Only one count was recorded for this clone. The gene calls are TRBV7-6 and TRBJ2-7; TRBD1 matches 8 bases. The germline V gene encodes CDR1 SGHVS and CDR2 FNYEAQ. The CDR3 runs to 14 residues. The V gene end was trimmed by 4 bases and the J gene end by 6 bases; junction bases not matched to a gene: 8. CDR3 sequence: CASSSRDRSFEQYF. The CDR3 nucleotides are TGTGCCAGCAGCTCCCGGGACAGGTCTTTCGAGCAGTACTTC.

The gene calls are TRBV4-2 and TRBJ2-3; tentative D call: TRBD2 (7 bases). Germline loops: CDR1 LGHNA, CDR2 YNFKEQ. The CDR3 contains 16 residues. The ends were cut back, 4 bases at V and 3 bases at J, with 17 bases in the middle. The CDR3 sequence is CASSPLGGLSTDTQYF. The CDR3 DNA follows: TGTGCCAGCAGCCCCCTCGGGGGGCTATCTACAGATACGCAGTATTTT.

This clone was observed a single time. The V and J genes are TRBV30 and TRBJ1-1; D ambiguous. The CDR3 spans 12 residues. Germline V gene data show CDR1 as GTSNPN and CDR2 as SVGIG (reference sequence). V was pared by 4 bases and J by 7 bases, with 13 bases between. CDR3 sequence reads: CAWTNLPGEAFF. In DNA, the CDR3 is TGTGCCTGGACCAATCTCCCCGGTGAAGCTTTCTTT.

The rearrangement links TRBV11-2 to TRBJ2-2; 11 bases align to TRBD2. V was pared by 6 bases and J by 5 bases, with 2 bases of the junction left unmatched. Germline CDR1 is SGHAT and CDR2 is FQNNGV. This CDR3 is built from 14 residues. CDR3 nucleotide sequence: TGTGCCAGCAGGCTAGCGGGGGGAACCGGGGAGCTGTTTTTT. Its protein is CASRLAGGTGELFF. The complete variable domain, with remaining parts taken from reference TRBV11-2 and TRBJ2-2, reads EAGVAQSPRYKIIEKRQSVAFWCNPISGHATLYWYQQILGQGPKLLIQFQNNGVVDDSQLPKDRFSAERLKGVDSTLKIQPAKLEDSAVYLCASRLAGGTGELFFGEGSRLTVL.